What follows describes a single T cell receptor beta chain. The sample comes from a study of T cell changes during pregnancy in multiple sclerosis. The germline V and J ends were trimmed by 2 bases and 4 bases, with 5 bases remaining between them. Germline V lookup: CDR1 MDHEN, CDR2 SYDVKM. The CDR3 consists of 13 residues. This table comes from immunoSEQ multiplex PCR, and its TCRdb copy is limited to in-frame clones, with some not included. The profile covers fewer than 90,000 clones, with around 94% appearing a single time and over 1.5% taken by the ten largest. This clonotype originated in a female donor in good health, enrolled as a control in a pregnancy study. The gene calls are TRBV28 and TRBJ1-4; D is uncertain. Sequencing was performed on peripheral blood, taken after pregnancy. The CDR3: CASSLVVNEKLFF. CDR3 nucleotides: TGTGCCAGCAGTTTAGTAGTTAATGAAAAACTGTTTTTT. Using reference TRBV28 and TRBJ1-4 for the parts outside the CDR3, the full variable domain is DVKVTQSSRYLVKRTGEKVFLECVQDMDHENMFWYRQDPGLGLRLIYFSYDVKMKEKGDIPEGYSVSREKKERFSLILESASTNQTSMYLCASSLVVNEKLFFGSGTQLSVL.